These T cell receptor beta chains were read from a single sample in a study of vaccination effects on CD4 cells after COVID-19. The method was immunoSEQ multiplex PCR; TCRdb's version includes in-frame clones alone and lacks a portion of them. The table has some 50,000 clones, approximately 74% seen once; the top ten hold roughly 8.8%. No antigen is known for these receptors. This specimen was CD4+ T cells from PBMCs cultured without peptide, taken before COVID-19 vaccination. These receptors originate from a human donor who had a prior SARS-CoV-2 infection. The conserved cysteine and the conserved F or W are not part of the CDR3 here. Each record gives: J gene, V gene, CDR3 protein.

TRBJ1-4,TRBV11-3,ASSLEGFTNEKLF
TRBJ1-5,TRBV6-1,ASSEFRVDQPQH
TRBJ2-4,TRBV7-8,ASSLGSRGTRGYIQY
TRBJ1-1,TRBV4-1,ASSRDRDRVGHTEAF
TRBJ1-4,TRBV4-2,ASSQARVSNEKLF
TRBJ2-7,TRBV10-3,AIRTSGGADYEQY
TRBJ1-5,TRBV5-8,ASNRDLQPQH
TRBJ1-2,TRBV19,ASSTTGTGNYGYT
TRBJ2-7,TRBV25-1,ASSDSSYEQY
TRBJ1-3,TRBV6-5,ASSRDTAGNTIY
TRBJ2-2,TRBV4-2,ASSQEDAGELF
TRBJ2-3,TRBV10-3,AISEIAGVSGTDTQY
TRBJ2-6,TRBV2,ASMDAGGANVLT
TRBJ2-1,TRBV21-1,ASSPRSYNEQF
TRBJ1-1,TRBV13,ASSLYMNTEAF
TRBJ2-7,TRBV12-2,ASRPRDSRVTYEQY
TRBJ1-5,TRBV6-5,ASSLDRGGQPQH
TRBJ2-1,TRBV28,ASSKAGTPRRINEQF
TRBJ2-2,TRBV24-1,ATSDARTGYTGELF
TRBJ2-5,TRBV4-2,ASSQGGLAGQETQY
TRBJ2-1,TRBV18,ASSGGLAGGDEQF
TRBJ2-3,TRBV7-9,ASSPNLRADTQY
TRBJ1-1,TRBV5-1,ASSLAYRAPFGSEAF
TRBJ1-1,TRBV3-1/TRBV3-2,ASSTSVQGGTEAF
TRBJ2-1,TRBV24-1,ATSDARASSYNEQF
TRBJ2-5,TRBV2,ASGGASGSGEETQY
TRBJ2-1,TRBV4-1,ASSAFPGTDTHNEQF